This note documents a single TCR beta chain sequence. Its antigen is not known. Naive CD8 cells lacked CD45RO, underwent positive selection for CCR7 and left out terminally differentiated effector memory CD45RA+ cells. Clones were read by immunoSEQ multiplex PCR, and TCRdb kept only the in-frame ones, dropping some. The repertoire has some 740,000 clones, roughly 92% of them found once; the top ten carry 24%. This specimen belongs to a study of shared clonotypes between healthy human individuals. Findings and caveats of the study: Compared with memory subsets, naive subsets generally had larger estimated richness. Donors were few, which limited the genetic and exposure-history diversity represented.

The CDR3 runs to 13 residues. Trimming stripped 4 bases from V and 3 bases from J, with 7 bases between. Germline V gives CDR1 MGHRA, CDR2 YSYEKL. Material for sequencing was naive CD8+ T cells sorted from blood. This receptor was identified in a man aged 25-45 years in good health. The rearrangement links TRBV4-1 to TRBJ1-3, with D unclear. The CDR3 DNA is TGCGCCAGCAGCCCGCTGTTTGGAAACACCATATATTTT. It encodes CASSPLFGNTIYF.